This T cell receptor beta chain was sequenced during a study of neurological immune-mediated disorders. CDR3 length: 13 residues. Germline V gene data show CDR1 as SGHTA and CDR2 as FQGNSA. The germline V and J ends were trimmed by 6 bases and 4 bases, with 12 bases remaining between them. This clonotype was seen at least ten times. This may be a read error, as it is one base from a much larger clone. The authors made cDNA by 5'RACE with 10-nucleotide random UMIs. TCRdb re-derived calls from the 5' RACE reads in MiXCR, one entry per CDR3 protein. Of about 23,000 distinct CDR3 sequences listed, 10% to 15% were seen once; the top ten hold around 13%.

This sequence originates from a woman between 55 and 75 years old with HTLV-1-associated myelopathy (HAM/TSP). The chain uses TRBV7-2 and TRBJ2-5; a possible D gene is TRBD2 (5 bases). The source material was PBMCs. The CDR3 loop reads CASRFREGETQYF. The CDR3, as DNA: TGTGCCAGCAGATTCCGAGAGGGAGAGACCCAGTACTTC.